This record covers a single T cell receptor beta chain. Germline V gives CDR1 SGHAT, CDR2 FQNNGV. V was clipped by 4 bases and J by 2 bases, with 18 bases between them. The CDR3 contains 17 residues. Profiling relied on immunoSEQ multiplex PCR, and the TCRdb table lists in-frame clones only, not all of them. The sample yields 200,000 to 250,000 clones, 82% seen once. The record originates from a study of blood T cell repertoires in COVID-19. Background on the study: Sources were T cells, B-cell-depleted T cells, or PBMCs; the material itself was cDNA or gDNA.

Recruits, aged roughly 18 to 95 years, lived in 25 or so US areas. This receptor was identified in a woman aged 60-70 years who had recovered from COVID-19. This rearrangement joins TRBV11-2 to TRBJ2-1, with D possibly TRBD1 on 6 matching bases. Sequencing was carried out using PBMCs or T cells enriched from blood (not recorded which). CDR3 sequence reads: CASSSLTGTPTYNEQFF. Written as DNA, the CDR3 is TGTGCCAGCAGCTCTCTAACAGGGACCCCCACCTACAATGAGCAGTTCTTC.